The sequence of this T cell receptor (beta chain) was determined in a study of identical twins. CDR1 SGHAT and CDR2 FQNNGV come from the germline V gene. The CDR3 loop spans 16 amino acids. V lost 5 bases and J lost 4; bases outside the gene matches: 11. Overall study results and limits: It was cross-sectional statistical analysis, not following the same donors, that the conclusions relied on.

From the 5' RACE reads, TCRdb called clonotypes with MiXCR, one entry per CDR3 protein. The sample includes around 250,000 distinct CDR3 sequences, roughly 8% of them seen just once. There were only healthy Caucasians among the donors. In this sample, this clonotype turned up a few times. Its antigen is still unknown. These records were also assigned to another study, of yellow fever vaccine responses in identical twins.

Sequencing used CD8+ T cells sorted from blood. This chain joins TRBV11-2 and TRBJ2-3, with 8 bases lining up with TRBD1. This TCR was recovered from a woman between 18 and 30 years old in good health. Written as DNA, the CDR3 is TGTGCCAGCAGCGATCGACAGGGGAGACTCGCAGATACGCAGTATTTT. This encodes CASSDRQGRLADTQYF.